These T cell receptor beta chains were read from a single sample in a study of blood T cells in healthy people across ages. One entry per CDR3 protein, called by TCRdb with MiXCR from the 5' RACE reads. Seen here are about 1.7 million distinct CDR3 sequences, 28% observed once, and the top ten hold roughly 8%. Material for sequencing was blood. The receptors originated from a woman aged 25 to 39 in good health. CDR3s leave out the opening cysteine and the closing phenylalanine or tryptophan. The D gene is left open where the match is weak.

d_gene | j_gene | v_gene | CDR3aa
NA | TRBJ2-5 | TRBV7-2 | ASSVTGTRQETQY
NA | TRBJ1-5 | TRBV4-3 | ASSQDWDSNQPQH
TRBD1 | TRBJ1-6 | TRBV12-3/TRBV12-4 | ASSRTTGYSSPLH
TRBD2 | TRBJ2-1 | TRBV28 | ASRTGGPSGTYNEQF
TRBD1 | TRBJ1-4 | TRBV7-2 | ASSADRGRTSTEKLF
NA | TRBJ2-2 | TRBV6-2/TRBV6-3 | ASREQDPAIDGELF
TRBD2 | TRBJ2-3 | TRBV15 | ATSRGAGAGGSDTQY
NA | NA | TRBV20-1 | SARGSVADYNEQY
NA | TRBJ2-7 | TRBV21-1 | ASSARDRQVGEQY
TRBD2 | TRBJ2-6 | TRBV6-2/TRBV6-3 | ASLASGSLSGANVLT
NA | TRBJ1-5 | TRBV5-1 | ASKSGAGEVNQPQH
NA | TRBJ1-1 | TRBV29-1 | SFEQYMNTEAF
NA | TRBJ2-3 | TRBV12-3/TRBV12-4 | ASGQYDTDTQY
TRBD2 | TRBJ2-3 | TRBV24-1 | ATRSGVSTDTQY